What follows describes a single T cell receptor beta chain. Its antigen remains unknown. These data originate in a study of T cells expressing NK-cell markers. Study context: Obtained from sorted CD3+CD56+NKG2C+, CD3+CD56+NKG2C- and CD3+CD56-NKG2C+ T cells were the TCR beta repertoires. Study-level results: The study left the HCMV specificity of expanded NKG2C+ T cell clones unresolved.

Germline loops: CDR1 SGHTA, CDR2 FQGNSA. The CDR3 runs to 15 residues. TCRdb reprocessed the 5' RACE reads; each CDR3 protein has one entry and no DNA is given. The ten top clones account for about 7.3%, within a sample of 400,000 to 500,000 distinct CDR3 sequences. The chain couples TRBV7-2 to TRBJ1-6. The sequencing sample was made of blood T cells: a sorted CD56 or NKG2C T cell subset, CD4+ or CD8+ T cells, or bulk PBMC T cells (not recorded which). The receptor was isolated from a woman aged 18-70 years in good health. The CDR3 reads CASNHWEGRISPLHF.